A single sample is the source of the 28 T cell receptor beta chains below, sequenced in a study of blood T cell repertoires in COVID-19. Repertoires were generated with immunoSEQ multiplex PCR, while TCRdb's copy carries only in-frame clones and drops some. The sample holds approximately 180,000 clones; less than 90% are singletons and the top ten take 1% to 1.5%. Sequences were obtained from PBMCs or T cells enriched from blood (not recorded which). The receptors were gathered from a human donor with acute COVID-19. The donor label of this sample is uncertain.

The chain couples TRBV5-6 to TRBJ2-7; maybe TRBD1 (5 bases). The CDR3 totals 14 residues. Looked up from germline, CDR1 is SGHDT and CDR2 is YYEEEE. The germline V and J ends were trimmed by 0 bases and 6 bases, with 13 bases remaining between them. CDR3 bases: TGTGCCAGCAGCTTGGTTGGCAGGGAAGGCGAGCAGTACTTC. This codes for CASSLVGREGEQYF.

The V gene is TRBV4-1, the J gene TRBJ1-2; 8 bases map to TRBD1. V was clipped by 6 bases and J by 7 bases; unmatched bases: 10. Germline CDR1 reads MGHRA; CDR2 reads YSYEKL. This CDR3 is 14 amino acids long. CDR3 amino acids: CASRRPGQVAGYTF. DNA of the CDR3: TGCGCCAGCAGACGTCCGGGACAGGTGGCTGGCTACACCTTC.

J is TRBJ1-2 and V is TRBV12-3 or TRBV12-4; 9 bases agree with TRBD1. V was clipped by 4 bases and J by 8 bases; unmatched bases: 5. This CDR3 has 13 residues. CDR3 in amino acids: CASSSRTGVGYTF. DNA for the CDR3: TGTGCCAGCAGTTCGAGGACAGGGGTCGGCTACACCTTC.

This clone occurred a few times. The chain carries TRBV6-6 and TRBJ2-3; D possibly corresponds to TRBD2 (6 bases). Germline CDR1 MNHNY, CDR2 SVGAGI (reference sequence). V was clipped by 2 bases and J by 6 bases, with 15 bases between them. The CDR3 is 15 amino acids. CDR3: CASSYTGGGLDTQYF. In DNA, the CDR3 is TGTGCCAGCAGTTACACCGGGGGAGGTTTGGATACGCAGTATTTT.

The V and J genes are TRBV19 and TRBJ2-1, with 9 bases lining up with TRBD1. The length of the CDR3 is 16 residues. With V trimmed by 4 bases and J by 7 bases, 11 bases remained unmatched. Germline CDR1 and CDR2: LNHDA and SQIVND (reference sequence). The CDR3 region has the DNA TGTGCCAGTAGTACCTCCTCCGGACAGGGGATGAATGAGCAGTTCTTC. It codes for CASSTSSGQGMNEQFF.

The gene calls are TRBV4-3 and TRBJ1-4, with D unclear. V was cut by 4 bases and J by 7 bases, with 10 bases left in between. The CDR3 sequence is 13 residues long. Germline CDR1 LGHNA, CDR2 YSLEER. The CDR3 coding sequence is TGCGCCAGCAGCCCCGGAGTAAGTGAAAAACTGTTTTTT. Amino acid sequence: CASSPGVSEKLFF.

This chain connects TRBV10-3 to TRBJ2-3, with TRBD2 identical over 10 bases. The CDR3 has 14 residues. Germline assignment: CDR1 ENHRY and CDR2 SYGVKD. V lost 7 bases to trimming and J lost 6 bases; unmatched junction nucleotides: 7. The CDR3 DNA sequence: TGTGCCATCAAGGGCAGGGGACTAGCGGATACGCAGTATTTT. Translation gives CAIKGRGLADTQYF.

The J gene is TRBJ2-7, the V gene TRBV4-2; weak D call: TRBD1 (5 bases). This CDR3 has 14 amino acids. Between the trimmed V and J ends, which lost 4 bases and 1 base, there was a span of 11 bases. Germline assignment: CDR1 LGHNA and CDR2 YNFKEQ. CDR3 region: CASSPDMRSYEQYF. For the CDR3, the DNA is TGTGCCAGCAGCCCGGACATGAGGTCCTACGAGCAGTACTTC.

V usage is TRBV19 and J usage is TRBJ2-2, with D possibly TRBD2 on 6 matching bases. The CDR3 is made up of 11 amino acids. Trimming cost V 10 bases and J 6 bases, with 9 bases left between them. Germline V CDR1 and CDR2: LNHDA, SQIVND (reference sequence). The CDR3 bases are TGTGCCACTGCGGGACCCGGGGAGCTGTTTTTT. Its translation is CATAGPGELFF.

The V call is TRBV12-5, the J call TRBJ2-1, with D possibly matching TRBD2 (5 bases). Trimming pared 5 bases from V and 10 bases from J, leaving 12 bases between. Germline-derived CDR1 and CDR2 are LGHNT and FRNRAP. This CDR3 spans 12 amino acids. CDR3 protein: CASGLSKREQFF. CDR3 nucleotide sequence: TGTGCTAGTGGTCTTTCGAAGCGGGAGCAGTTCTTC.

V usage is TRBV7-8 and J usage is TRBJ1-5; the D is unclear. Germline V gene sequence: CDR1 SGHVS, CDR2 FQNEAQ. V was trimmed by 1 base and J by 4 bases, leaving 14 bases between them. This CDR3 is built from 16 residues. The CDR3: CASSLGGRWLNQPQHF. As DNA, the CDR3 is TGTGCCAGCAGCTTAGGCGGGAGATGGCTGAATCAGCCCCAGCATTTT.

To note about this clone: Other DNA sequences of this sample code for an identical CDR3. This chain links TRBV18 with TRBJ1-4, with D unclear. The germline V gene has CDR1 KGHSH and CDR2 LQKENI. V lost 3 bases, J lost 7 bases, and 9 bases lay in between. The CDR3 is 13 residues long. The CDR3 sequence: CASSPSLSEKLFF. The CDR3 DNA is TGTGCCAGCTCACCGAGTCTCTCTGAAAAACTGTTTTTT.

Here the CDR3 DNA reads TGTGCCAGCAGTTTAGGGGCGCGCAATGAAAAACTGTTTTTT. It codes for CASSLGARNEKLFF. The genes are TRBV6-5 and TRBJ1-4; TRBD1 might be the D (5 bases). The CDR3 length is 14 residues. Trimming shortened V by 4 bases and J by 5 bases, and 11 bases separated the two germline ends. Germline V gene lookup returns CDR1 MNHEY and CDR2 SVGAGI.

This sequence joins TRBV7-8 and TRBJ1-6, with 7 bases lining up with TRBD1. The length of the CDR3 is 16 residues. With V trimmed by 5 bases and J by 4 bases, 8 bases remained unmatched. Looked up from germline, CDR1 is SGHVS and CDR2 is FQNEAQ. The CDR3 loop is CASSARQGRYNSPLHF. The CDR3 DNA sequence: TGTGCCAGCAGCGCGCGACAGGGCCGATATAATTCACCCCTCCACTTT.

The V call is TRBV7-2, the J call TRBJ2-1, with TRBD2 matching 14 bases. V shed 8 bases, J shed 9 bases, and the junction held 12 bases outside the gene matches. The CDR3 loop spans 16 amino acids. Germline V gene lookup returns CDR1 SGHTA and CDR2 FQGNSA. The CDR3 here is CASCPQTSGGATEQFF. As DNA, the CDR3 is TGTGCCAGCTGCCCCCAGACTAGCGGGGGGGCCACTGAGCAGTTCTTC.

The gene calls are TRBV15 and TRBJ2-2, with D tentatively TRBD1 (6 bases). V was clipped by 3 bases and J by 4 bases, with 15 bases between them. Germline V gives CDR1 LNHNV, CDR2 YYDKDF (reference sequence). CDR3 length: 16 residues. DNA for the CDR3: TGTGCCACCAGCAGCCTAAGGACAGACACCACCGGGGAGCTGTTTTTT. It translates to CATSSLRTDTTGELFF.

This chain links TRBV20-1 with TRBJ1-6, with D tentatively TRBD1 (5 bases). The CDR3 consists of 15 residues. Looked up from germline, CDR1 is DFQATT and CDR2 is SNEGSKA (reference sequence). V gave up 3 bases and J gave up 5 bases, with 14 bases separating them. The CDR3 sequence is CSASPPGKDNSPLHF. The CDR3 bases are TGCAGTGCTAGTCCCCCAGGGAAAGATAATTCACCCCTCCACTTT.

The V gene is TRBV7-2, the J gene TRBJ2-7, with a possible D match to TRBD1 (5 bases). The CDR3 extends over 16 amino acids. CDR1 SGHTA and CDR2 FQGNSA come from the germline V gene. V gave up 1 base and J gave up 1 base, with 14 bases separating them. CDR3 nucleotide sequence: TGTGCCAGCAGCTTAGGTCTAGGGGAAAGATCCTACGAGCAGTACTTC. Its protein is CASSLGLGERSYEQYF. Full variable domain (missing parts from reference TRBV7-2 and TRBJ2-7): GAGVSQSPSNKVTEKGKDVELRCDPISGHTALYWYRQSLGQGLEFLIYFQGNSAPDKSGLPSDRFSAERTGGSVSTLTIQRTQQEDSAVYLCASSLGLGERSYEQYFGPGTRLTVT.

V usage is TRBV25-1 and J usage is TRBJ1-3; 8 nucleotides line up with TRBD1. After removal of 1 base from V and 2 bases from J, the junction contained 4 bases not matched to a gene. The CDR3 extends over 16 amino acids. Germline V gene sequence: CDR1 MGHDK, CDR2 SYGVNS. The CDR3 sequence is CASSELDRATGNTIYF. In DNA form, the CDR3 reads TGTGCCAGCAGTGAATTGGACAGGGCAACTGGAAACACCATATATTTT.

This chain links TRBV3-1 (or the pseudogene TRBV3-2) with TRBJ1-5; 8 bases are shared with TRBD1. V lost 4 bases to trimming and J lost 2 bases; unmatched junction nucleotides: 7. CDR1 and CDR2 from the germline V gene are LGHDT and YNNKEL (reference sequence). The CDR3 extends over 16 amino acids. The CDR3 here is CASSPTGVGGNQPQHF. CDR3 sequence (DNA): TGTGCCAGCAGCCCGACAGGGGTCGGTGGCAATCAGCCCCAGCATTTT.

The chain recombines TRBV18 with TRBJ1-2; D perhaps matches TRBD1 (5 bases). The V gene lost 1 base and the J gene lost 4 bases, with 7 bases spanning the gap. The V gene's germline CDR1 is KGHSH and CDR2 LQKENI. CDR3 length: 13 amino acids. CDR3 sequence: CASSPRGGYGYTF. The CDR3, as DNA: TGTGCCAGCTCACCACGGGGGGGCTATGGCTACACCTTC. The entire variable domain, with the rest obtained from reference TRBV18 and TRBJ1-2, is as follows: NAGVMQNPRHLVRRRGQEARLRCSPMKGHSHVYWYRQLPEEGLKFMVYLQKENIIDESGMPKERFSAEFPKEGPSILRIQQVVRGDSAAYFCASSPRGGYGYTFGSGTRLTVV.

The gene calls are TRBV30 and TRBJ2-4; D is possibly TRBD2 (6 bases). The CDR3 covers 14 residues. V gave up 3 bases and J gave up 3 bases, with 12 bases separating them. Per germline, CDR1 GTSNPN and CDR2 SVGIG (reference sequence). The CDR3 region has the DNA TGTGCCTGGAGGGGTTGGGGAGGCAAAAACATTCAGTACTTC. Residues: CAWRGWGGKNIQYF.

V and J are TRBV7-9 and TRBJ1-1; no firm D call. Trimming left V 0 bases short and J 3 bases short, with 8 bases between. Germline CDR1 SEHNR, CDR2 FQNEAQ (reference sequence). The CDR3 extends over 14 amino acids. CDR3 bases: TGTGCCAGCAGCTTAGCCCAGGAGGACACTGAAGCTTTCTTT. Translation: CASSLAQEDTEAFF.

The chain joins TRBV19 to TRBJ2-1; D might be TRBD2 (7 bases). The ends were cut back, 7 bases at V and 10 bases at J, with 17 bases in the middle. CDR3 length: 13 residues. Germline-derived CDR1 and CDR2 are LNHDA and SQIVND (reference sequence). The chain's CDR3 is CASTLGGGYEQFF. In DNA, the CDR3 is TGTGCCAGTACCCTGGGGGGGGGCTACGAGCAGTTCTTC.

This sequence joins TRBV29-1 and TRBJ2-7, with a tentative D call TRBD1 (5 bases). The germline V gene has CDR1 SQVTM and CDR2 ANQGSEA. V was shortened by 3 bases and J by 5 bases, with 11 bases between the two germline ends. The CDR3 loop spans 12 amino acids. CDR3 amino acids: CSVDAQGHEQYF. The CDR3 DNA follows: TGCAGCGTTGACGCGCAGGGTCACGAGCAGTACTTC.

Only one count was recorded for this clone. The gene calls are TRBV15 and TRBJ1-2; 11 nucleotides match TRBD1. V dropped 3 bases and J dropped 6; count of bases not matched to a gene: 6. Germline assignment: CDR1 LNHNV and CDR2 YYDKDF (reference sequence). The CDR3 is 15 amino acids. The CDR3 protein is CATSSGQGAFNGYTF. The CDR3, as DNA: TGTGCCACCAGCAGCGGACAGGGGGCCTTTAATGGCTACACCTTC.

The rearrangement links TRBV9 to TRBJ1-2; 9 bases fit TRBD1. The J segment lost 0 bases and the V segment lost 2 bases, leaving 11 bases of the junction unmatched. This CDR3 is built from 18 residues. Germline V gene lookup returns CDR1 SGDLS and CDR2 YYNGEE. The CDR3 protein is CASSVGQGLGGANYGYTF. In DNA, the CDR3 is TGTGCCAGCAGCGTTGGACAGGGGCTAGGTGGGGCTAACTATGGCTACACCTTC.

This sequence joins TRBV5-1 and TRBJ2-5, with 8 bases identical to TRBD2. The CDR3 is made up of 15 amino acids. J lost 4 bases, V lost 4 bases, and 9 bases had no gene match. Germline CDR1 and CDR2: SGHRS and YFSETQ. The CDR3 region is CASSREGAGVETQYF. The CDR3 nucleotides are TGCGCCAGCAGCCGTGAGGGAGCGGGGGTAGAGACCCAGTACTTC.